This T cell receptor beta chain was documented in a study of OX40 agonist ivuxolimab in advanced cancers. With regard to the full study: The costimulatory receptor OX40 (CD134) was targeted by ivuxolimab, a fully human IgG2 agonistic monoclonal antibody. Intravenous ivuxolimab was administered to patients every 2 weeks at six dose levels: 0.01, 0.1, 0.3, 1.5, 3 and 10 mg/kg. Of the approximately 50 patients in dose escalation, about 20 had hepatocellular carcinoma, some 15 had melanoma, 9 had renal cell carcinoma and 9 had head and neck cancer. In the dose-escalation cohort, 75% to 90% of patients were male, and the mean age was approximately 60 years with a range of about 20 to 80. Patients were allowed to have had prior anti-PD-1, anti-PD-L1 or anti-CTLA-4 therapy, and around two fifths of the dose-escalation patients had been treated with checkpoint inhibitors. Partial responses occurred in three dose-escalation patients: two with cutaneous melanoma and one with hepatocellular carcinoma. The point of sequencing TCRbeta in the periphery was to test whether ivuxolimab changed TCR sequence diversity and drove clonal T-cell expansion. The paper describes the monotherapy dose-escalation part (N = 52 patients) of the phase I trial of ivuxolimab.

Regarding this clone: Which antigen it targets is not known. Base qualities are missing; no much larger clone stands one base away.

The trial excluded patients who had a history of autoimmune disease or were on systemic immunosuppression. Peripheral blood for TCR sequencing was drawn from every dose cohort at baseline, at cycle 4 day 1 and at cycle 7 day 1. The samples were taken from a phase I, first-in-human, multicenter, open-label dose-escalation trial of ivuxolimab. The trial enrolled adults with locally advanced or metastatic head and neck squamous cell, hepatocellular, melanoma or renal cell carcinoma. Before TCR sequencing, CD4+ and CD8+ T cells were separately sorted from peripheral blood. For sequencing of the TCRbeta CDR3 region, genomic DNA was extracted from the sorted cells. TCRbeta CDR3 regions were sequenced using the immunoSEQ Assay. TCRdb retrieved this table from immuneACCESS and kept in-frame rearrangements only. Not all clones are present; in checked studies, unresolved V genes account for under half, and no reason is known for the remainder. The sample table lists 45,000 to 50,000 clones, about 90% of them with a count of one. Together, the top ten hold around 11% of the sample.

The paper as a whole reports these results and caveats: In the 0.1-3.0 mg/kg groups, partial responders were among the patients with the lowest normalized peripheral clonal expansion, particularly in CD8+ T cells. After ivuxolimab, expanded clones were on average more numerous among CD8+ T cells than among CD4+ T cells. Low levels of normalized T-cell clonal expansion were also shown by some nonresponding patients. Which antigens the clonally expanded peripheral T cells were specific for was not determined. At doses of 0.1 to 3.0 mg/kg, clonal expansion of both CD4+ and CD8+ T cells in blood was seen between baseline and week 6.

Here the sequenced sample was CD4+ or CD8+ T cells sorted from blood, taken in a trial of the OX40 agonist ivuxolimab. This sequence was found in an adult with an advanced solid tumor such as melanoma, head and neck, liver or kidney cancer.

At the DNA level, the sequence is TGTGCCACCCGAGGGTCTAGCACAGATACGCAGTATTTT. Its protein reads: CATRGSSTDTQYF. The V gene is TRBV10-3 and the J gene is TRBJ2-3; the D gene is perhaps TRBD2, on 5 matching bases. The germline V gene encodes CDR1 ENHRY and CDR2 SYGVKD. The CDR3 starts with the cysteine, ends with the phenylalanine, and has 13 residues. CDR3 DNA is the only sequence kept; it has 39 bases, read in frame from the first base. Between the V and J ends, shortened by 10 bases and 0 bases respectively, the junction contains 11 bases.